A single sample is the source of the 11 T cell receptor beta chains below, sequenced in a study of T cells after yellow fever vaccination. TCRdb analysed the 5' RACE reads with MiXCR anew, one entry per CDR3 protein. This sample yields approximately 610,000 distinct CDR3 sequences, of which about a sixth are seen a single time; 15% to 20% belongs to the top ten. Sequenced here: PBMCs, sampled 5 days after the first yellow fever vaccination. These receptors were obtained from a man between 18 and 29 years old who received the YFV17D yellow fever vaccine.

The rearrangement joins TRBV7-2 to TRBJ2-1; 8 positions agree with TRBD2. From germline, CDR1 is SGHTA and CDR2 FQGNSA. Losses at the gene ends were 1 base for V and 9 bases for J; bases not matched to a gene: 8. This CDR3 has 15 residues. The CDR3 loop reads CASSLDERGWREQFF. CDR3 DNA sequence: TGTGCCAGCAGCTTAGACGAGCGGGGGTGGCGTGAGCAGTTCTTC.

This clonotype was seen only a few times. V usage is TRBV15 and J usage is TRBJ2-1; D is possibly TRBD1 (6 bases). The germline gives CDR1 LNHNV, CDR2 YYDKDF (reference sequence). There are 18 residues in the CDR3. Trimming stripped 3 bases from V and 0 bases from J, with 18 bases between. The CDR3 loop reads CATSSMGDRTNSYNEQFF. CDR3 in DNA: TGTGCCACCAGCAGCATGGGAGACAGGACAAACTCCTACAATGAGCAGTTCTTC.

This CDR3 is CASSPPYSYGYTF. CDR3 sequence (DNA): TGTGCCAGCAGCCCGCCCTACAGCTATGGCTACACCTTC. The chain is built from TRBV5-6 and TRBJ1-2; D call uncertain. Trimming left V 4 bases short and J 4 bases short, with 11 bases between. Germline V lookup: CDR1 SGHDT, CDR2 YYEEEE. The CDR3 is 13 amino acids. The whole variable domain, filled in from reference TRBV5-6 and TRBJ1-2, reads DAGVTQSPTHLIKTRGQQVTLRCSPKSGHDTVSWYQQALGQGPQFIFQYYEEEERQRGNFPDRFSGHQFPNYSSELNVNALLLGDSALYLCASSPPYSYGYTFGSGTRLTVV.

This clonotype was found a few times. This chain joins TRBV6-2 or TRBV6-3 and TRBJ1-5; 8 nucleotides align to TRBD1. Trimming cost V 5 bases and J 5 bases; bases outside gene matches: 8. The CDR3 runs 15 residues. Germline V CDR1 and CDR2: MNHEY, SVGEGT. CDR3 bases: TGTGCCAGCAGTGGACAGGGACGCCTGTATCAGCCCCAGCATTTT. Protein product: CASSGQGRLYQPQHF.

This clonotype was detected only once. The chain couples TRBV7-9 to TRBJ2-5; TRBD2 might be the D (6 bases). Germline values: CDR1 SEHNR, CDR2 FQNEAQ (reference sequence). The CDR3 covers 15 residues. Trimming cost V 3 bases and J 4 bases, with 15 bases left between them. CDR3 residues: CASSLGGGTRETQYF. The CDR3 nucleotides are TGTGCCAGCAGCTTGGGAGGTGGAACAAGAGAGACCCAGTACTTC.

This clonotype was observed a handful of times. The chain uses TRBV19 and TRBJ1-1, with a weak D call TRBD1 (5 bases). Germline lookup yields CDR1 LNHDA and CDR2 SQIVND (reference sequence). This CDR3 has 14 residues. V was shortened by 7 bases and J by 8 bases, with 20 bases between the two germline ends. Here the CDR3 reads CASIRTQGRIEAFF. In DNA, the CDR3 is TGTGCCAGTATCCGAACCCAGGGAAGAATCGAAGCTTTCTTT.

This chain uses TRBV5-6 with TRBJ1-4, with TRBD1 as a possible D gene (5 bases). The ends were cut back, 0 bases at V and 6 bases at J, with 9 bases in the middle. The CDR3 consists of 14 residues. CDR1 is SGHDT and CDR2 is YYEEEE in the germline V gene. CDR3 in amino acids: CASSLVQAHEKLFF. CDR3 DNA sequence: TGTGCCAGCAGCTTGGTACAGGCACATGAAAAACTGTTTTTT.

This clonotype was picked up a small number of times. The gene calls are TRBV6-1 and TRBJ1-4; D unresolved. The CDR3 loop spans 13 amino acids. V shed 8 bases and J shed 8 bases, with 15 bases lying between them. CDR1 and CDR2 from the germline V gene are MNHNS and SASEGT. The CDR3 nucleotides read TGTGCCAGCCAAGACCTTCGAGGGGAAAAACTGTTTTTT. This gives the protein CASQDLRGEKLFF.

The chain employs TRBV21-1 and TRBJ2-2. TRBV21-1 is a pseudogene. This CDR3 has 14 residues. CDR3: CASSNGGNTGELFF. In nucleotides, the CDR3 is TGTGCCAGCAGCAACGGCGGGAACACCGGGGAGCTGTTTTTT.

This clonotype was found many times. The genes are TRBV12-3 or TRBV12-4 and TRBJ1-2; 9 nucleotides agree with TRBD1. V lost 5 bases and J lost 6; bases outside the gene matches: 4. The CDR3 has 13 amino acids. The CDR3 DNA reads TGTGCCAGCAGTCCCACAGGGGGCAATGGCTACACCTTC. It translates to CASSPTGGNGYTF.

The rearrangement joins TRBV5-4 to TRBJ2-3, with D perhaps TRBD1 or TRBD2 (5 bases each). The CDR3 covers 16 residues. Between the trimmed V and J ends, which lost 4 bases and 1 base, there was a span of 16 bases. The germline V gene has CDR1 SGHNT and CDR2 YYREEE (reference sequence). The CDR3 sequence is CASSLFPQGGTDTQYF. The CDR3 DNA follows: TGTGCCAGCAGCCTCTTCCCCCAGGGAGGCACAGATACGCAGTATTTT.